Listed below are T cell receptor beta chains from one sample, sequenced in a study of blood T cell repertoires in COVID-19. Generated by immunoSEQ multiplex PCR, the TCRdb table keeps only in-frame clones and is missing some. Among 350,000 to 400,000 clones listed, 91% were seen once. Sequencing used PBMCs or T cells enriched from blood (not recorded which). The receptors were gathered from a woman in her thirties or forties who had been exposed to COVID-19. CDR3s include the opening cysteine and the closing phenylalanine or tryptophan. Fields, in order: clone size, J gene, V gene, D gene, CDR3 length, CDR3 protein, CDR3 DNA. D genes are given only for firm matches. A clone size is listed for some rows: how often the clone was seen (once, few, many), or a class if it is expanded.

clone size: -
J gene: TRBJ1-4
V gene: TRBV7-8
D gene: -
CDR3 length: 14
CDR3 protein: CASSLGGRNEKLFF
CDR3 DNA: TGTGCCAGCAGCTTAGGGGGCAGAAATGAAAAACTGTTTTTT

clone size: -
J gene: TRBJ2-7
V gene: TRBV19
D gene: TRBD2
CDR3 length: 15
CDR3 protein: CASRVGGRTSYEQYF
CDR3 DNA: TGTGCCAGTAGGGTGGGAGGGCGGACCTCCTACGAGCAGTACTTC

clone size: -
J gene: TRBJ1-1
V gene: TRBV19
D gene: -
CDR3 length: 13
CDR3 protein: CASSISGNTEAFF
CDR3 DNA: TGTGCCAGTAGTATTTCAGGGAACACTGAAGCTTTCTTT

clone size: -
J gene: TRBJ1-1
V gene: TRBV21-1
D gene: -
CDR3 length: 16
CDR3 protein: CASSPRDRQMNTEAFF
CDR3 DNA: TGTGCCAGCAGCCCGAGGGACAGGCAGATGAACACTGAAGCTTTCTTT

clone size: -
J gene: TRBJ1-2
V gene: TRBV7-2
D gene: TRBD1
CDR3 length: 17
CDR3 protein: CASSLSAGTGGVEGYTF
CDR3 DNA: TGTGCCAGCAGCTTATCGGCCGGGACAGGGGGCGTGGAAGGCTACACCTTC

clone size: -
J gene: TRBJ1-2
V gene: TRBV19
D gene: -
CDR3 length: 14
CDR3 protein: CASSQTSGGYGYTF
CDR3 DNA: TGTGCCAGTAGTCAGACGTCGGGGGGCTATGGCTACACCTTC

clone size: -
J gene: TRBJ1-6
V gene: TRBV6-1
D gene: -
CDR3 length: 14
CDR3 protein: CASSELVADSPLHF
CDR3 DNA: TGTGCCAGCAGTGAACTGGTTGCGGATTCACCCCTCCACTTT

clone size: -
J gene: TRBJ1-5
V gene: TRBV7-2
D gene: -
CDR3 length: 14
CDR3 protein: CASSLIGGNQPQHF
CDR3 DNA: TGTGCCAGCAGCTTAATAGGGGGCAATCAGCCCCAGCATTTT

clone size: -
J gene: TRBJ2-1
V gene: TRBV13
D gene: TRBD2
CDR3 length: 16
CDR3 protein: CASRLGRGLAHNEQFF
CDR3 DNA: TGTGCCAGCAGACTAGGGAGGGGACTAGCGCACAATGAGCAGTTCTTC

clone size: -
J gene: TRBJ1-1
V gene: TRBV5-1
D gene: TRBD1
CDR3 length: 16
CDR3 protein: CASSPEDRAGGTEAFF
CDR3 DNA: TGCGCCAGCAGCCCCGAAGACAGGGCTGGAGGCACTGAAGCTTTCTTT

clone size: -
J gene: TRBJ2-1
V gene: TRBV24-1
D gene: -
CDR3 length: 15
CDR3 protein: CATSDAVRQNNEQFF
CDR3 DNA: TGTGCCACCAGTGACGCCGTGAGACAGAACAATGAGCAGTTCTTC

clone size: -
J gene: TRBJ2-7
V gene: TRBV30
D gene: -
CDR3 length: 11
CDR3 protein: CAWSGGVEQYF
CDR3 DNA: TGTGCCTGGAGTGGCGGCGTCGAGCAGTACTTC

clone size: -
J gene: TRBJ1-1
V gene: TRBV5-1
D gene: TRBD1
CDR3 length: 14
CDR3 protein: CASSVWTGNTEAFF
CDR3 DNA: TGCGCCAGCAGCGTCTGGACAGGGAACACTGAAGCTTTCTTT

clone size: -
J gene: TRBJ2-1
V gene: TRBV5-1
D gene: TRBD2
CDR3 length: 19
CDR3 protein: CASSTGLAGAQRRYNEQFF
CDR3 DNA: TGCGCCAGCAGCACGGGACTAGCGGGGGCCCAAAGACGCTACAATGAGCAGTTCTTC

clone size: few
J gene: TRBJ2-1
V gene: TRBV24-1
D gene: -
CDR3 length: 17
CDR3 protein: CATSEAGSGAARNEQFF
CDR3 DNA: TGTGCCACCAGTGAGGCGGGCAGCGGAGCAGCTCGCAATGAGCAGTTCTTC